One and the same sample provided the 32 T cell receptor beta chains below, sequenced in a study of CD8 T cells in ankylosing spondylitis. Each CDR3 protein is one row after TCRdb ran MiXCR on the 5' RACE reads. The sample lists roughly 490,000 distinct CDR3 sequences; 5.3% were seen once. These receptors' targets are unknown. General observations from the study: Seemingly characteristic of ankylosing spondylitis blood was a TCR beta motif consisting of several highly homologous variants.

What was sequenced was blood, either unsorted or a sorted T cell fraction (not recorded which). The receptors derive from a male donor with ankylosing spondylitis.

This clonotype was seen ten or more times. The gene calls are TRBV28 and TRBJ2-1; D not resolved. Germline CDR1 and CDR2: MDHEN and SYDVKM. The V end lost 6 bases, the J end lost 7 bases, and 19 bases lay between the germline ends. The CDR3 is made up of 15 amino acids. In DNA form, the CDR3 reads TGTGCCAGCAGCATCTCCCCGGCGGCTTGGAATGAGCAGTTCTTC. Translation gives CASSISPAAWNEQFF.

DNA for the CDR3: TGTGCCAGCAGTTACCCTTGGGAGACCCAGTACTTC. It codes for CASSYPWETQYF. The V gene is TRBV6-6, the J gene TRBJ2-5; D is uncertain. Germline V CDR1 and CDR2: MNHNY, SVGAGI (reference sequence). The V end lost 2 bases, the J end lost 5 bases, and 6 bases lay between the germline ends. This CDR3 comprises 12 residues.

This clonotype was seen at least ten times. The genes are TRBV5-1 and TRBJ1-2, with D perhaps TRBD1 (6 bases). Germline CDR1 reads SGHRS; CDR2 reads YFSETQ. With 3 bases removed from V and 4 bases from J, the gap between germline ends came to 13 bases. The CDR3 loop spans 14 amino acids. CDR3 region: CASSSGQRGYGYTF. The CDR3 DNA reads TGCGCCAGCAGCTCCGGACAGCGTGGCTATGGCTACACCTTC.

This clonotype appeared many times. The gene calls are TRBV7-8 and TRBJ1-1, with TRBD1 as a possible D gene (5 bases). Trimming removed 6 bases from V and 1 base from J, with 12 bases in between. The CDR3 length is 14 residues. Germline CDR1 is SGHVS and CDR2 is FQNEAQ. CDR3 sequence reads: CASRVDRSNTEAFF. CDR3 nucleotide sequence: TGTGCCAGCAGAGTTGACAGATCGAACACTGAAGCTTTCTTT.

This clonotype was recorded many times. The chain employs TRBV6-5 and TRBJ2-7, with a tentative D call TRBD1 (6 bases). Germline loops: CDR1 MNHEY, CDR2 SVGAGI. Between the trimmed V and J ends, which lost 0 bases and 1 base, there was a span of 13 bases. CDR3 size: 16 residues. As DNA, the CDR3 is TGTGCCAGCAGTTACTCGCAGGACAGTACATCCTACGAGCAGTACTTC. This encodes CASSYSQDSTSYEQYF.

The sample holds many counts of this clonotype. CDR3 nucleotides: TGCGCCAGCAGCTTGGAAGCGGGAAAGGAGACCCAGTACTTC. It translates to CASSLEAGKETQYF. The V and J genes are TRBV5-1 and TRBJ2-5; 7 positions agree with TRBD2. The germline V gene encodes CDR1 SGHRS and CDR2 YFSETQ. J was trimmed by 5 bases and V by 0 bases; bases with no gene match: 4. The CDR3 runs 14 residues.

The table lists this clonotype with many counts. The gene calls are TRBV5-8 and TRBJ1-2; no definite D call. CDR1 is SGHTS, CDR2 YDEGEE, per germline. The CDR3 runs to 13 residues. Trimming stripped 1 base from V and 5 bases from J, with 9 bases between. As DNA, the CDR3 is TGTGCCAGCAGCTTGAGGAAGGAGTATGGCTACACCTTC. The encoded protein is CASSLRKEYGYTF. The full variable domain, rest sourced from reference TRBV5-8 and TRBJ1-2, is EAGVTQSPTHLIKTRGQQATLRCSPISGHTSVYWYQQALGLGLQFLLWYDEGEERNRGNFPPRFSGRQFPNYSSELNVNALELEDSALYLCASSLRKEYGYTFGSGTRLTVV.

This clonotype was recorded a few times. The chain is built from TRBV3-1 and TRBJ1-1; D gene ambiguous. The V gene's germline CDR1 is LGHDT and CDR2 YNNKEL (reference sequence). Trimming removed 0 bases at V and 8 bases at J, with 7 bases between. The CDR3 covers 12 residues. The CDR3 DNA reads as TGTGCCAGCAGCCAAGAGGGGTGGGAAGCTTTCTTT. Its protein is CASSQEGWEAFF.

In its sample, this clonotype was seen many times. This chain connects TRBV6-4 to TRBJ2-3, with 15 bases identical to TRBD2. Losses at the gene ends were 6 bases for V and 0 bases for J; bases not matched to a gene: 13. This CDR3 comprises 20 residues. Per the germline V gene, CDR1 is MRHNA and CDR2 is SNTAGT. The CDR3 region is CASRRHGLAGGLLSTDTQYF. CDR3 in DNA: TGTGCCAGCAGAAGACACGGACTAGCGGGGGGGCTTCTGAGCACAGATACGCAGTATTTT.

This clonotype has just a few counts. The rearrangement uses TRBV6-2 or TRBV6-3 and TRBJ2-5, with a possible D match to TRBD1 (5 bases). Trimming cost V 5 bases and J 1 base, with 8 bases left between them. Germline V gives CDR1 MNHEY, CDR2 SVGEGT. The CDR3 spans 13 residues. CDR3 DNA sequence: TGTGCCAGCAGTGGACACATCCAAGAGACCCAGTACTTC. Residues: CASSGHIQETQYF.

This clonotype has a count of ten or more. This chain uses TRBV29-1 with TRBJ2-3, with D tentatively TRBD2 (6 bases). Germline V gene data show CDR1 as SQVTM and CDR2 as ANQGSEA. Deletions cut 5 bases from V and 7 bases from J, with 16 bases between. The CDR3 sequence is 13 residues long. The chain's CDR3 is CSVNRGGRNTQYF. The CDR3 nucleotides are TGCAGCGTTAATCGTGGGGGGAGAAATACGCAGTATTTT.

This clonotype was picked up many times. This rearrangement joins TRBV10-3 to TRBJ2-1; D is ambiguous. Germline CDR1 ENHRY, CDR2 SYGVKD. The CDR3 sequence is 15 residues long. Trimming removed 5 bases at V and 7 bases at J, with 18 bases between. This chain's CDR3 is CAISHALDRGNEQFF. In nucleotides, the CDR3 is TGTGCCATCAGTCATGCTTTGGACCGAGGAAATGAGCAGTTCTTC.

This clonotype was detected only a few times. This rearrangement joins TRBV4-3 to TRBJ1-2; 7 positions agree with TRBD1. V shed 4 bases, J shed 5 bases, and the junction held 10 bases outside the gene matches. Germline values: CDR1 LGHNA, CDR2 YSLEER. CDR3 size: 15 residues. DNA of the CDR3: TGCGCCAGCAGCCGCGTCTCGGGACAGAGTTATGGCTACACCTTC. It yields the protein CASSRVSGQSYGYTF.

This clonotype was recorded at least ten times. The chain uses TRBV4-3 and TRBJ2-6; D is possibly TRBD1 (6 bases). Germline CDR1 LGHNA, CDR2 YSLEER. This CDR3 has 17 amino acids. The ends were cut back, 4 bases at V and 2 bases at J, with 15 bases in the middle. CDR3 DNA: TGCGCCAGCAGCCCCCAAAAAGGGACAACTGGGGCCAACGTCCTGACTTTC. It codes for CASSPQKGTTGANVLTF.

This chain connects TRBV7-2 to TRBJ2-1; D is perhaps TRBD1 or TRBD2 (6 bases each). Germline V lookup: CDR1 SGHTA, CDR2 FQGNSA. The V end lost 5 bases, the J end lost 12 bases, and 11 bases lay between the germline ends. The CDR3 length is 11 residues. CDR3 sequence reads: CASSTGGGQFF. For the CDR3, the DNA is TGTGCCAGCAGCACAGGAGGGGGGCAGTTCTTC.

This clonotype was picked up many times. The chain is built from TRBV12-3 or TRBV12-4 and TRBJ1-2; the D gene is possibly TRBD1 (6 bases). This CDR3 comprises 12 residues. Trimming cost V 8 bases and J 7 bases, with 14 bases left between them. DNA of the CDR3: TGTGCCAGCCCGCGGGGGCAGGGTGGCTACACCTTC. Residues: CASPRGQGGYTF.

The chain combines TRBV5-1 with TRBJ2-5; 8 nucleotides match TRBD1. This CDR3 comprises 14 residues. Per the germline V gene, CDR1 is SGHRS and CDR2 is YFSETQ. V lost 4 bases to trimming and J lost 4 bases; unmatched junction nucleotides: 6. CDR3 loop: CASSRPGTGETQYF. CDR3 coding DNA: TGCGCCAGCAGCCGACCTGGGACAGGAGAGACCCAGTACTTC.

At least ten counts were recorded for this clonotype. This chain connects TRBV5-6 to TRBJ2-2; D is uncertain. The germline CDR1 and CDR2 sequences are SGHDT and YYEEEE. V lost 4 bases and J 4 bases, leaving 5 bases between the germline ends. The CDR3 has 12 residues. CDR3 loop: CASSRSTGELFF. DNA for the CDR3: TGTGCCAGCAGCAGGTCCACCGGGGAGCTGTTTTTT.

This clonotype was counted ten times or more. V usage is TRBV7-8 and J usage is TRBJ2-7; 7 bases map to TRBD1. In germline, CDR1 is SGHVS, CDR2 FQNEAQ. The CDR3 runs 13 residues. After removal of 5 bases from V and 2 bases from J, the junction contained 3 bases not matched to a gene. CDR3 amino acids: CASSRDRAYEQYF. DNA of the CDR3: TGTGCCAGCAGCCGGGACAGAGCCTACGAGCAGTACTTC.

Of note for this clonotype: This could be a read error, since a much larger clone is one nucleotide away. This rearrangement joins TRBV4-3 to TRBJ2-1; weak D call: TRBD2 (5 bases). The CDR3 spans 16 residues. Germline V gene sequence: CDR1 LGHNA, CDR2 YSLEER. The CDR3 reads CASSHGTSLDYNDQFF. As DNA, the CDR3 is TGCGCCAGCAGCCATGGCACTAGTCTAGACTACAATGATCAGTTCTTC.

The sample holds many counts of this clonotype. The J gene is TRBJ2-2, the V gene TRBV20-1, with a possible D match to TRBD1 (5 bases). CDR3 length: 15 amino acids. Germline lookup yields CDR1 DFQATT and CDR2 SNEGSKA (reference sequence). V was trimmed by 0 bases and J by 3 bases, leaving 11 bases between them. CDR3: CSARDPGSHTGELFF. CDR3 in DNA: TGCAGTGCTAGAGATCCAGGGTCGCACACCGGGGAGCTGTTTTTT.

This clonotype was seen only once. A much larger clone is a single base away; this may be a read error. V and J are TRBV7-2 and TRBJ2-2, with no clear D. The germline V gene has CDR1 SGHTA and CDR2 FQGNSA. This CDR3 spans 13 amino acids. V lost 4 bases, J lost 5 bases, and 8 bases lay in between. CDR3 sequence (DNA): TGTGCCAGCAGCTCCTTTAGGACCGGGGAGCTGTTTTTT. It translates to CASSSFRTGELFF.

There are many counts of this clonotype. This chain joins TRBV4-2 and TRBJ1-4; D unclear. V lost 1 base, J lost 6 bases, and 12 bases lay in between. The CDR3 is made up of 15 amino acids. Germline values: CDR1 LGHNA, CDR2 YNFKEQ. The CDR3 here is CASSQVPGDDEKLFF. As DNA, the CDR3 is TGTGCCAGCAGCCAAGTACCCGGGGATGATGAAAAACTGTTTTTT.

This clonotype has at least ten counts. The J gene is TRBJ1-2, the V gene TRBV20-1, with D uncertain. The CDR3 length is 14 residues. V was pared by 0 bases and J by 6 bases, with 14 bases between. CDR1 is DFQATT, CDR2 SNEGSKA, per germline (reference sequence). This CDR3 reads CSARDRRGFDGYTF. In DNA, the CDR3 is TGCAGTGCTAGAGATCGACGCGGGTTTGATGGCTACACCTTC.

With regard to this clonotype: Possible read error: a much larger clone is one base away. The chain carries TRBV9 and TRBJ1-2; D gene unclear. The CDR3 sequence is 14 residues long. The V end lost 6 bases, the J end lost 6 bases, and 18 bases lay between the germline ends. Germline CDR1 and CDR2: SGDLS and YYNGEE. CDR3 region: CASTAREEVNGYTF. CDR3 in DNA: TGTGCCAGCACGGCCAGAGAGGAGGTAAATGGCTACACCTTC.

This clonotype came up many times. CDR3 nucleotide sequence: TGTGCCAGCAGTTTATCGGCAGGGGTGGGCTACACCTTC. Translation gives CASSLSAGVGYTF. This sequence joins TRBV27 and TRBJ1-2; D may be TRBD1 (6 bases). The CDR3 is 13 amino acids. The germline gives CDR1 MNHEY, CDR2 SMNVEV (reference sequence). Trimming pared 0 bases from V and 8 bases from J, leaving 10 bases between.

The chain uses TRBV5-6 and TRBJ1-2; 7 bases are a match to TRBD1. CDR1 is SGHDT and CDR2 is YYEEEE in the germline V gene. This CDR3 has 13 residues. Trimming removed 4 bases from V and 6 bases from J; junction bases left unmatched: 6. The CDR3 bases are TGTGCCAGCAGCCCCGAGGGGGCGGATGGCTACACCTTC. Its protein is CASSPEGADGYTF.

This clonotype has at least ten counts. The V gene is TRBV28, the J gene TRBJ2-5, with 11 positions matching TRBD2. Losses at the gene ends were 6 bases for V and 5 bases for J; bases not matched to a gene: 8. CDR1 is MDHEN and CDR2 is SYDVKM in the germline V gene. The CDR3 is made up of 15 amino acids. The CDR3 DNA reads TGTGCCAGCAGCCCTAGCGGGGGGAGGAGGGAGACCCAGTACTTC. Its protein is CASSPSGGRRETQYF.

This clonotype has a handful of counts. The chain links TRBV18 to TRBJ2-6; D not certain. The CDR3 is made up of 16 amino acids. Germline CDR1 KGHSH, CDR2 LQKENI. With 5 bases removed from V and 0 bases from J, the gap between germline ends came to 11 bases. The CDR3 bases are TGTGCCAGCTCAACGAGAGGTGACTCTGGGGCCAACGTCCTGACTTTC. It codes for CASSTRGDSGANVLTF.

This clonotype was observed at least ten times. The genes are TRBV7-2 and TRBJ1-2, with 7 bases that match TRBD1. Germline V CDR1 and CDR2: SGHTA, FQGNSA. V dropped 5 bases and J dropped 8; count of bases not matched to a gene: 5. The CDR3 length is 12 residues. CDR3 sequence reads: CASSRQGGGYTF. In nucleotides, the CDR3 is TGTGCCAGCAGCAGACAGGGCGGAGGCTACACCTTC. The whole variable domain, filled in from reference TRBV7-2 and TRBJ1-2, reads GAGVSQSPSNKVTEKGKDVELRCDPISGHTALYWYRQSLGQGLEFLIYFQGNSAPDKSGLPSDRFSAERTGGSVSTLTIQRTQQEDSAVYLCASSRQGGGYTFGSGTRLTVV.

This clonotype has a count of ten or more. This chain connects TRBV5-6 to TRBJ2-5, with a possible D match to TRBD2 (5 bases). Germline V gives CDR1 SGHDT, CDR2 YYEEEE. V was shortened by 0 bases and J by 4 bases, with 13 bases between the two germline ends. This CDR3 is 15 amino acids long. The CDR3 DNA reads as TGTGCCAGCAGCTTGGAGCGGCGAGGTGGAGAGACCCAGTACTTC. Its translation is CASSLERRGGETQYF.

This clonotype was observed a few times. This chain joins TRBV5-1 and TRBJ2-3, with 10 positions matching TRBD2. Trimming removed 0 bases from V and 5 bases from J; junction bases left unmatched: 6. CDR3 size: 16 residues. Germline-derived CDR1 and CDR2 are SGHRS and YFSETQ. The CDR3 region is CASSLVPSGGGDTQYF. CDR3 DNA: TGCGCCAGCAGCTTGGTACCTAGCGGGGGAGGAGATACGCAGTATTTT. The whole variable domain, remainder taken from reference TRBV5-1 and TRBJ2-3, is KAGVTQTPRYLIKTRGQQVTLSCSPISGHRSVSWYQQTPGQGLQFLFEYFSETQRNKGNFPGRFSGRQFSNSRSEMNVSTLELGDSALYLCASSLVPSGGGDTQYFGPGTRLTVL.